This T cell receptor (beta chain) was captured in a study of T cells expressing NK-cell markers. In the study overall: Repertoire data for TCR beta were derived from sorted T cells (CD3+CD56+NKG2C+, CD3+CD56+NKG2C- and CD3+CD56-NKG2C+). There were seven HCMV-seropositive donors and one seronegative donor among the eight sequenced.

This CDR3 comprises 14 residues. It was by 5'RACE template switching with UMIs that TCR beta cDNA was made. TCRdb reanalyzed the 5' RACE reads, giving one entry per CDR3 protein sequence and no DNA. This repertoire includes some 390,000 distinct CDR3 sequences. Sequencing was performed on blood T cells: a sorted CD56 or NKG2C T cell subset, CD4+ or CD8+ T cells, or bulk PBMC T cells (not recorded which). The genes are TRBV12-3 or TRBV12-4 and TRBJ2-7; the TCRdb call, TRBD1, lacks DNA for checking. The sequence derives from a woman aged 50 to 65 in good health. Here the CDR3 reads CASSQKIGTYEQYF.